The source of this T cell receptor (beta chain) is a study of cytomegalovirus exposure and HLA in healthy donors. Germline loops: CDR1 LNHDA, CDR2 SQIVND (reference sequence). This CDR3 has 15 residues. Trimming removed 2 bases at V and 2 bases at J, with 10 bases between. PCR employed 60 Vbeta and 13 Jbeta primers. Libraries were prepared by immunoSEQ multiplex PCR; TCRdb keeps only in-frame clonotypes and omits some of them. The sample has about 98,000 clones; about 81% are singletons. The gene calls are TRBV19 and TRBJ1-5; the D gene is possibly TRBD1 (5 bases). Sequenced input: PBMCs. This receptor was obtained from a man aged 35 to 55 in good health and CMV-seronegative. CDR3 sequence reads: CASSISGYGNQPQHF. In DNA form, the CDR3 reads TGTGCCAGTAGTATATCAGGGTACGGCAATCAGCCCCAGCATTTT.